One sample yielded the 30 T cell receptor beta chains listed below, sequenced in a study of identical twins. A single record per CDR3 protein comes from TCRdb applying MiXCR to the 5' RACE reads. Of some 1,700,000 distinct CDR3 sequences listed, roughly 35% are singletons. The sequenced material came from cord blood. These receptors all come from a newborn girl in good health.

This clonotype has more than one count but fewer than ten. The chain joins TRBV28 to TRBJ1-6; D possibly corresponds to TRBD1 (6 bases). CDR1 is MDHEN and CDR2 is SYDVKM in the germline V gene. V was cut by 6 bases and J by 6 bases, with 18 bases left in between. CDR3 length: 16 amino acids. The CDR3 spells CASRDPPGALNSPLHF. The CDR3 coding sequence is TGTGCCAGCAGGGACCCCCCGGGGGCCCTTAATTCACCCCTCCACTTT.

The chain links TRBV20-1 to TRBJ2-7, with D hard to call. Germline V gene lookup returns CDR1 DFQATT and CDR2 SNEGSKA (reference sequence). The CDR3 is 15 amino acids. The V end was cut by 0 bases, the J end by 0 bases, with 12 bases between. CDR3 DNA: TGCAGTGCTAGAGATCCCAACCTTATCTCCTACGAGCAGTACTTC. This encodes CSARDPNLISYEQYF.

The chain couples TRBV9 to TRBJ2-2, with 9 bases aligning to TRBD2. The germline gives CDR1 SGDLS, CDR2 YYNGEE. The junction had 11 bases not matched to a gene; V was cut back by 4 bases and J by 4 bases. This CDR3 has 17 amino acids. In DNA form, the CDR3 reads TGTGCCAGCAGCCTGCGACTCAGCGGGGGGTCCACCGGGGAGCTGTTTTTT. Its translation: CASSLRLSGGSTGELFF.

This clonotype was detected ten times or more. Relative to the germline gene, one junction end is altered; a read error may explain this. DNA of the CDR3: TGTGCCAGCAGGGGGACTAGCAGAGATACGCAGTATTTT. It codes for CASRGTSRDTQYF. The chain is built from TRBV12-3 or TRBV12-4 and TRBJ2-3; 9 bases match TRBD2. CDR3 size: 13 residues.

This clonotype was detected a few times. The rearrangement links TRBV10-3 to TRBJ1-6; D remains ambiguous. CDR3 length equals 13 residues. V lost 1 base, J lost 15 bases, and 13 bases lay in between. CDR1 is ENHRY, CDR2 SYGVKD, per germline. CDR3 nucleotides: TGTGCCATCAGTGAGTTAACAGCGAAAGACCTCCACTTT. It codes for CAISELTAKDLHF.

The chain has TRBV20-1 and TRBJ2-5; 10 bases agree with TRBD2. TRBJ2-7 matches the DNA end more closely, so the J call is doubtful. The CDR3 sequence is 19 residues long. CDR1 DFQATT and CDR2 SNEGSKA come from the germline V gene (reference sequence). This CDR3 is CSARGEFGVAGGPAYEQYF. The CDR3 nucleotides are TGCAGTGCTAGAGGGGAATTTGGGGTAGCGGGGGGCCCTGCCTACGAGCAGTACTTC.

The chain uses TRBV28 and TRBJ2-7; 9 bases are a match to TRBD2. TRBJ2-5 matches the DNA end more closely, so the J call is doubtful. CDR3 size: 14 residues. Looked up from germline, CDR1 is MDHEN and CDR2 is SYDVKM. The CDR3 sequence is CASSFRGRVETQYF. CDR3 DNA sequence: TGTGCCAGCAGTTTCCGCGGGAGGGTTGAGACCCAGTACTTC.

CDR3 amino acids: CSASDWPAGGCNEQFF. CDR3 DNA: TGCAGTGCTAGTGATTGGCCAGCGGGGGGCTGCAATGAGCAGTTCTTC. The chain couples TRBV20-1 to TRBJ2-1, with TRBD2 identical over 9 bases. This CDR3 has 16 residues. V dropped 3 bases and J dropped 6; count of bases not matched to a gene: 12. Looked up from germline, CDR1 is DFQATT and CDR2 is SNEGSKA (reference sequence).

This clonotype occurred a few times. CDR3 DNA sequence: TGTGCCACCAGTGATTCAGGGGAAGGCTCCTACGAGCAGTACTTC. Protein product: CATSDSGEGSYEQYF. The chain uses TRBV24-1 and TRBJ2-7, with D perhaps matching TRBD1 (6 bases). The CDR3 loop spans 15 amino acids. Germline CDR1 KGHDR, CDR2 SFDVKD. V was shortened by 2 bases and J by 0 bases, with 10 bases between the two germline ends.

The chain has TRBV3-1 and TRBJ2-1; 10 bases align to TRBD2. V shed 3 bases, J shed 10 bases, and the junction held 9 bases outside the gene matches. The length of the CDR3 is 15 residues. Germline CDR1 is LGHDT and CDR2 is YNNKEL (reference sequence). In DNA, the CDR3 is TGTGCCAGCAGCCACCGTAGCGGGAGGAAGTACGAGCAGTTCTTC. Encoded protein: CASSHRSGRKYEQFF.

In this sample, this clonotype turned up many times. The chain couples TRBV5-1 to TRBJ2-5, with 7 positions matching TRBD1. V was pared by 2 bases and J by 2 bases, with 3 bases of the junction left unmatched. Looked up from germline, CDR1 is SGHRS and CDR2 is YFSETQ. The CDR3 is 14 amino acids. The CDR3 sequence is CASSFDRDQETQYF. In DNA form, the CDR3 reads TGCGCCAGCAGCTTTGACAGGGATCAAGAGACCCAGTACTTC. The entire variable domain, with the rest obtained from reference TRBV5-1 and TRBJ2-5, is as follows: KAGVTQTPRYLIKTRGQQVTLSCSPISGHRSVSWYQQTPGQGLQFLFEYFSETQRNKGNFPGRFSGRQFSNSRSEMNVSTLELGDSALYLCASSFDRDQETQYFGPGTRLLVL.

Note on this clonotype: Mismatch with germline at one junction end may stem from a read error. This sequence joins TRBV12-5 and TRBJ2-1; tentative D call: TRBD2 (6 bases). Germline V gives CDR1 LGHNT, CDR2 FRNRAP. The CDR3 extends over 15 amino acids. The CDR3 loop reads CAGGLSGLPNNEQFF. The CDR3 bases are TGTGCTGGTGGTTTGTCGGGACTCCCGAACAATGAGCAGTTCTTC.

This clonotype was recorded a few times. This chain connects TRBV5-1 to TRBJ2-1; TRBD2 might be the D (5 bases). Germline CDR1 and CDR2: SGHRS and YFSETQ. Between the trimmed V and J ends, which lost 1 base and 5 bases, there was a span of 16 bases. This CDR3 is built from 16 residues. In DNA form, the CDR3 reads TGCGCCAGCAGCTTGATGACGGGGAGTTTAAACAATGAGCAGTTCTTC. It specifies CASSLMTGSLNNEQFF.

In this sample, this clonotype turned up a few times. The rearrangement links TRBV11-2 to TRBJ2-7, with D perhaps matching TRBD2 (6 bases). Germline values: CDR1 SGHAT, CDR2 FQNNGV. This CDR3 contains 15 residues. Trimming took off 5 bases at V and 2 bases at J, with 16 bases between the two ends. The CDR3: CASSPPPRDPYEQYF. DNA for the CDR3: TGTGCCAGCAGCCCACCGCCGCGGGATCCCTACGAGCAGTACTTC.

The chain uses TRBV11-2 and TRBJ1-2; D is undetermined. Trimming left V 0 bases short and J 1 base short, with 6 bases between. CDR3 length: 14 amino acids. In germline, CDR1 is SGHAT, CDR2 FQNNGV. The CDR3 sequence: CASSLDPNNYGYTF. Here the CDR3 DNA reads TGTGCCAGCAGCTTAGATCCAAATAACTATGGCTACACCTTC.

This clonotype was detected a few times. The CDR3 DNA sequence: TGTGCCAGCAGCGAAATTACGACAGGGCCCACAGATACGCAGTATTTT. This codes for CASSEITTGPTDTQYF. This chain joins TRBV4-2 and TRBJ2-3; 7 nucleotides align to TRBD1. V was clipped by 5 bases and J by 2 bases; unmatched bases: 10. Per germline, CDR1 LGHNA and CDR2 YNFKEQ. This CDR3 has 16 amino acids.

V is TRBV12-3 or TRBV12-4 and J is TRBJ2-7; 15 nucleotides line up with TRBD2. The CDR3 runs 15 residues. The V segment lost 3 bases and the J segment 7 bases; nucleotides outside the gene matches: 4. CDR3 sequence: CASSFRGTSGREQYF. CDR3 DNA: TGTGCCAGCAGTTTCAGAGGGACTAGCGGGAGGGAGCAGTACTTC.

This clonotype was recorded a few times. CDR3 sequence: CASSQDSFTPGGEQFF. CDR3 coding DNA: TGTGCCAGCAGCCAAGATTCGTTTACTCCTGGGGGTGAGCAGTTCTTC. The chain combines TRBV4-2 with TRBJ2-1; D might be TRBD1 or TRBD2, each matching 5 bases. V was clipped by 0 bases and J by 9 bases, with 18 bases between them. In germline, CDR1 is LGHNA, CDR2 YNFKEQ. The CDR3 is made up of 16 amino acids.

The chain is built from TRBV27 and TRBJ1-1; possible D gene TRBD1, 5 bases. The CDR3 is 15 amino acids. Germline CDR1 is MNHEY and CDR2 is SMNVEV (reference sequence). Trimming took 5 bases from V and 0 from J, leaving 13 bases between them. CDR3 residues: CASSGGPLMNTEAFF. The CDR3 region has the DNA TGTGCCAGCAGTGGGGGACCGCTGATGAACACTGAAGCTTTCTTT.

This clonotype has at least ten counts. V gene TRBV6-6 combines with J gene TRBJ2-1; the D gene is possibly TRBD1 (6 bases). V lost 0 bases and J lost 4, with 13 bases in between. Germline-derived CDR1 and CDR2 are MNHNY and SVGAGI (reference sequence). This CDR3 is 16 amino acids long. CDR3 nucleotides: TGTGCCAGCAGTTACTCACAGGGTAGCCTTTACAATGAGCAGTTCTTC. It is translated as CASSYSQGSLYNEQFF.

This clonotype was observed a handful of times. The J gene is TRBJ2-1, the V gene TRBV20-1; 7 positions match TRBD2. The CDR3 contains 15 residues. With 6 bases clipped from V and 8 bases from J, the junction kept 16 bases outside the gene matches. Germline loops: CDR1 DFQATT, CDR2 SNEGSKA (reference sequence). The CDR3 reads CSAFLRGGSFHEQFF. The CDR3, as DNA: TGCAGTGCCTTCCTTCGGGGCGGGAGTTTTCATGAGCAGTTCTTC.

The chain couples TRBV20-1 to TRBJ1-2; D is unresolved. With 3 bases removed from V and 4 bases from J, the gap between germline ends came to 9 bases. Germline CDR1 and CDR2: DFQATT and SNEGSKA (reference sequence). The CDR3 has 12 residues. CDR3 DNA: TGCAGTGCTAGGGTCCACTCCTATGGCTACACCTTC. Encoded protein: CSARVHSYGYTF.

The V gene is TRBV5-1, the J gene TRBJ2-7, with 9 bases that match TRBD2. Trimming removed 2 bases from V and 3 bases from J; junction bases left unmatched: 3. CDR3 size: 14 residues. CDR1 is SGHRS, CDR2 YFSETQ, per germline. The CDR3 protein is CASSFASGNYEQYF. DNA for the CDR3: TGCGCCAGCAGCTTCGCTAGCGGGAACTACGAGCAGTACTTC.

CDR3 protein: CASSLALWGEQYF. DNA for the CDR3: TGTGCCAGCAGCTTAGCCCTTTGGGGCGAGCAGTACTTC. This sequence joins TRBV7-2 and TRBJ2-7; D unclear. The CDR3 has 13 residues. Per the germline V gene, CDR1 is SGHTA and CDR2 is FQGNSA. Deletions cut 0 bases from V and 6 bases from J, with 9 bases between. Combining the CDR3 with reference TRBV7-2 and TRBJ2-7 gives the whole variable domain GAGVSQSPSNKVTEKGKDVELRCDPISGHTALYWYRQSLGQGLEFLIYFQGNSAPDKSGLPSDRFSAERTGGSVSTLTIQRTQQEDSAVYLCASSLALWGEQYFGPGTRLTVT.

This clonotype was counted ten times or more. This chain uses TRBV29-1 with TRBJ2-3; D not resolved. V was cut by 4 bases and J by 2 bases, with 10 bases left in between. The CDR3 has 13 residues. Germline V lookup: CDR1 SQVTM, CDR2 ANQGSEA. CDR3 loop: CSVADPLTDTQYF. CDR3 coding DNA: TGCAGCGTTGCCGATCCGCTCACAGATACGCAGTATTTT.

This clonotype was observed a handful of times. The rearrangement joins TRBV5-1 to TRBJ2-1; the match to TRBD2 covers 11 bases. Germline V lookup: CDR1 SGHRS, CDR2 YFSETQ. The CDR3 runs 14 residues. V shed 4 bases and J 10 bases; nucleotides not matched to a gene: 7. CDR3 in DNA: TGCGCCAGCAGCCCACGTGGGACTAGCGGAGAGCAGTTCTTC. The encoded protein is CASSPRGTSGEQFF.

This clonotype has a handful of counts. The CDR3 reads CASSQDLVTGAYGYTF. DNA of the CDR3: TGCGCCAGCAGCCAAGATCTTGTGACAGGAGCCTATGGCTACACCTTC. The chain has TRBV4-1 and TRBJ1-2; the D gene is possibly TRBD1 (6 bases). Germline V gene sequence: CDR1 MGHRA, CDR2 YSYEKL. The V gene lost 0 bases and the J gene lost 4 bases, with 15 bases spanning the gap. The CDR3 contains 16 residues.

This clonotype was counted between two and nine times. The V call is TRBV6-6, the J call TRBJ1-4; D is uncertain. Germline CDR1 and CDR2: MNHNY and SVGAGI (reference sequence). Trimming stripped 4 bases from V and 0 bases from J, with 9 bases between. The CDR3 sequence is 15 residues long. The CDR3 DNA is TGTGCCAGCAGTTCCCCTTTGGCAACTAATGAAAAACTGTTTTTT. Protein: CASSSPLATNEKLFF.

This clonotype was seen a handful of times. V and J are TRBV7-2 and TRBJ2-7, with D unclear. Deletions cut 5 bases from V and 3 bases from J, with 11 bases between. CDR1 and CDR2 (germline): SGHTA, FQGNSA. This CDR3 has 13 amino acids. In DNA, the CDR3 is TGTGCCAGCAGCGGATCGCAGATCTACGAGCAGTACTTC. The encoded protein is CASSGSQIYEQYF.

This sequence joins TRBV5-4 and TRBJ1-3; perhaps TRBD1 as D (5 bases). V lost 0 bases to trimming and J lost 4 bases, with 17 bases between them. CDR1 is SGHNT and CDR2 is YYREEE in the germline V gene (reference sequence). CDR3 length: 17 residues. CDR3 DNA sequence: TGTGCCAGCAGCTTGGGGGTCGAGGGGAAGGACGGAAACACCATATATTTT. Translating it yields CASSLGVEGKDGNTIYF.